This T cell receptor (beta chain) appears in the sequencing data of a study of T cell changes during pregnancy in multiple sclerosis. Only in-frame clones appear in the TCRdb table, and some are missing; sequencing was by immunoSEQ multiplex PCR. Among tens of thousands of clones listed, around 90% were seen once. Germline CDR1 and CDR2: SGHTS and YDEGEE. After removal of 4 bases from V and 7 bases from J, the junction contained 11 bases not matched to a gene. This CDR3 comprises 15 residues. This sequence originates from a female donor with multiple sclerosis, enrolled in a pregnancy study. The chain carries TRBV5-8 and TRBJ1-5; 7 positions match TRBD1. Sequenced material: CD4+ T cells from peripheral blood mononuclear cells, taken in the second trimester of pregnancy. CDR3 loop: CASSPGQARSQPQHF. Written as DNA, the CDR3 is TGTGCCAGCAGCCCTGGACAGGCCCGGAGCCAGCCCCAGCATTTT.